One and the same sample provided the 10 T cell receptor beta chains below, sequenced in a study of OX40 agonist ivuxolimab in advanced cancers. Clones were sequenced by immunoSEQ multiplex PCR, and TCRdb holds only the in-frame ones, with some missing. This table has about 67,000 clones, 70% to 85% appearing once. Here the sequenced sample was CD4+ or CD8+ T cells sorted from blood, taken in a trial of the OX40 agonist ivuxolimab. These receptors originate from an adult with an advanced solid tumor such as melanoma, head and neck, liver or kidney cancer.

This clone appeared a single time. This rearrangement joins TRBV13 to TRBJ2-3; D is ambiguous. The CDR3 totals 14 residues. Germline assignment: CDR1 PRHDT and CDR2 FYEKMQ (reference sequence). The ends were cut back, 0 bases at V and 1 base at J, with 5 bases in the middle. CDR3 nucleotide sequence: TGTGCCAGCAGCTTAGGGCCCCGCACAGATACGCAGTATTTT. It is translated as CASSLGPRTDTQYF.

The CDR3 region has the DNA TGTGCCAGCACCGCTAGCGGGGGGATCTCCTACGAGCAGTACTTC. Its translation: CASTASGGISYEQYF. The genes are TRBV6-1 and TRBJ2-7; TRBD2 matches at 11 bases. Germline V CDR1 and CDR2: MNHNS, SASEGT. V gave up 7 bases and J gave up 0 bases; unmatched junction bases: 5. This CDR3 spans 15 amino acids.

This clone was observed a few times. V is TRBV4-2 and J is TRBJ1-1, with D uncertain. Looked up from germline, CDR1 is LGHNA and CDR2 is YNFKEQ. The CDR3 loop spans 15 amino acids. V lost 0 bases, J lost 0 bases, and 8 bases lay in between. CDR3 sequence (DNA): TGTGCCAGCAGCCAAGAAAGGAGCTTGAACACTGAAGCTTTCTTT. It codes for CASSQERSLNTEAFF.

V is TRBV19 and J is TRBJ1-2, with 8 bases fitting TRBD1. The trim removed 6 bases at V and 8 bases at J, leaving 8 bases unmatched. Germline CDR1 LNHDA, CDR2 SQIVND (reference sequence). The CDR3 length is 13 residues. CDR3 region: CASSQDREWGYTF. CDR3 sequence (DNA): TGTGCCAGTAGCCAGGACAGGGAGTGGGGCTACACCTTC. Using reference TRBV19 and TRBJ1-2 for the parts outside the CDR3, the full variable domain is DGGITQSPKYLFRKEGQNVTLSCEQNLNHDAMYWYRQDPGQGLRLIYYSQIVNDFQKGDIAEGYSVSREKKESFPLTVTSAQKNPTAFYLCASSQDREWGYTFGSGTRLTVV.

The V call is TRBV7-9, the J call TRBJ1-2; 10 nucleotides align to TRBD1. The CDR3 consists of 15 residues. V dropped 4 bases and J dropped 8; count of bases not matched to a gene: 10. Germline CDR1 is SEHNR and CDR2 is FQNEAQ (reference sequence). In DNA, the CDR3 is TGTGCCAGCAGCTCTGGGACAGGGGTCAGTAACGGCTACACCTTC. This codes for CASSSGTGVSNGYTF.

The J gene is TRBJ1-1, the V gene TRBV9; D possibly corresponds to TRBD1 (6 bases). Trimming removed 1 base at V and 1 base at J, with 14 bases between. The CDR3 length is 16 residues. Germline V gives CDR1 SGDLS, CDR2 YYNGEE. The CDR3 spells CASSVLPGGGNTEAFF. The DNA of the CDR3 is TGTGCCAGCAGCGTACTTCCCGGAGGGGGGAACACTGAAGCTTTCTTT. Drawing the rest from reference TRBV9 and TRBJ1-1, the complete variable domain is DSGVTQTPKHLITATGQRVTLRCSPRSGDLSVYWYQQSLDQGLQFLIQYYNGEERAKGNILERFSAQQFPDLHSELNLSSLELGDSALYFCASSVLPGGGNTEAFFGQGTRLTVV.

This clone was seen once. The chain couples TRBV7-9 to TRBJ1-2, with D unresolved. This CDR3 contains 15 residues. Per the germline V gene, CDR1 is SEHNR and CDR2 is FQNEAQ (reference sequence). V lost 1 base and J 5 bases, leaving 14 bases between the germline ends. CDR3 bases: TGTGCCAGCAGCTTAGGGATGACGGAAGTTTATGGCTACACCTTC. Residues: CASSLGMTEVYGYTF.

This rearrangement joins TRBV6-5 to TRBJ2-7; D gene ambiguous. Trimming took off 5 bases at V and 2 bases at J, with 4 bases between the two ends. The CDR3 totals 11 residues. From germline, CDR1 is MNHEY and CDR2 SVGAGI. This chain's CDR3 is CASSETYEQYF. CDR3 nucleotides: TGTGCCAGCAGTGAAACCTACGAGCAGTACTTC.

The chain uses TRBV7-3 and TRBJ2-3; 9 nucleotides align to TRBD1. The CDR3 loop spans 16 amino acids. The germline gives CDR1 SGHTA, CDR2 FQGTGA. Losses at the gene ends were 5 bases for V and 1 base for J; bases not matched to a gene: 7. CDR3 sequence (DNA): TGTGCCAGCAGCCCGGGACAGGGCCTCGGCACAGATACGCAGTATTTT. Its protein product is CASSPGQGLGTDTQYF.

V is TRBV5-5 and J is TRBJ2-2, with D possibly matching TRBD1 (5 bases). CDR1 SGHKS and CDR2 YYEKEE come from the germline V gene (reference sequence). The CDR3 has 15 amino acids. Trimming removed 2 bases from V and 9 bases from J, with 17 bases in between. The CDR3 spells CASSLQAGMKRELFF. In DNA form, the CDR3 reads TGTGCCAGCAGCTTACAAGCAGGGATGAAGCGGGAGCTGTTTTTT.